The present T cell receptor beta chain was sequenced within a study of blood T cell repertoires in COVID-19. V lost 2 bases, J lost 0 bases, and 8 bases lay in between. The CDR3 spans 15 residues. Germline lookup yields CDR1 SGHTA and CDR2 FQGNSA. Sequencing used immunoSEQ multiplex PCR; TCRdb keeps in-frame clones, though not all of them. This sample has 150,000 to 200,000 clones, with 70% to 90% found just once. Specimen: peripheral blood. The rearrangement links TRBV7-2 to TRBJ2-1, with D perhaps TRBD2 (6 bases). The TCR was taken from a man between 18 and 35 years old who had recovered from COVID-19. The CDR3, as DNA: TGTGCCAGCAGCTTACGGGGGAGCTCCTACAATGAGCAGTTCTTC. It encodes CASSLRGSSYNEQFF.